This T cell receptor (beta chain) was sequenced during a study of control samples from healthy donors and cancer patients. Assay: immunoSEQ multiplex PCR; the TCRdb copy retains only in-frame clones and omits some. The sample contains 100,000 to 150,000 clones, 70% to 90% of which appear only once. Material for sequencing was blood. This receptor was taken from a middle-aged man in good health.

The CDR3 loop reads CASTIGENYGYTF. Written as DNA, the CDR3 is TGTGCCAGCACCATCGGAGAGAACTATGGCTACACCTTC. The chain has TRBV6-6 and TRBJ1-2; D gene unclear. CDR1 MNHNY and CDR2 SVGAGI come from the germline V gene (reference sequence). V lost 7 bases, J lost 2 bases, and 11 bases lay in between. The CDR3 runs 13 residues.